Below are 23 T cell receptor beta chains sequenced from a single sample in a study of immune evolution from preneoplasia to lung adenocarcinoma (dated by TCRdb to the early 2020s). Library construction relied on the immunoSEQ multiplex PCR assay. As stored in TCRdb, this immuneACCESS dataset retains in-frame rearrangements with V and J assigned. A fraction of the clones does not appear; measured against another copy, unresolved V genes explain less than half of the discrepancy, and the remainder lacks a known reason. This sample lists 39,000 or so clones; over 75% were detected once. Jointly, the top ten make up about 4.7% of the sample. Material for sequencing was FFPE invasive lung adenocarcinoma tissue. Interpreted using the paper, the cell subset or site label stands for: frankly invasive lung adenocarcinoma (ADC). These receptors came from a person in their sixties with lung adenocarcinoma.

The J gene is TRBJ1-2, the V gene TRBV5-1; D is unclear. Trimming removed 3 bases from V and 4 bases from J, with 34 bases in between. Germline assignment: CDR1 SGHRS and CDR2 YFSETQ. The CDR3 totals 21 residues. CDR3 region: CASSSIGSAGSLLSSSYGYTF. The CDR3 DNA follows: TGCGCCAGCAGCTCAATAGGGTCCGCGGGGTCACTACTATCGTCGTCCTATGGCTACACCTTC.

V is TRBV9 and J is TRBJ2-3, with 7 bases identical to TRBD1. The CDR3 covers 15 residues. The junction had 9 bases not matched to a gene; V was cut back by 6 bases and J by 2 bases. Germline CDR1 is SGDLS and CDR2 is YYNGEE. CDR3 DNA: TGTGCCAGCAAACGTACGGGGACAGCCACAGATACGCAGTATTTT. Its protein is CASKRTGTATDTQYF.

The chain has TRBV21-1 and TRBJ2-7; the D segment call TRBD1 is taken from the table without a DNA check. TRBV21-1 is a known pseudogene. The CDR3 consists of 14 residues. CDR3 loop: CAPRSGTGTYEQYF. The CDR3 DNA sequence: TGTGCCCCGAGGTCAGGGACAGGGACCTACGAGCAGTACTTC.

V usage is TRBV29-1 and J usage is TRBJ2-3; 10 bases map to TRBD2. This CDR3 contains 15 residues. The J segment lost 4 bases and the V segment lost 3 bases, leaving 7 bases of the junction unmatched. Germline V gene lookup returns CDR1 SQVTM and CDR2 ANQGSEA. The CDR3 bases are TGCAGCGTTGAGGGCGGGCTAGCGGGAGCAGATACGCAGTATTTT. Its translation is CSVEGGLAGADTQYF.

This sequence joins TRBV30 and TRBJ2-2; 16 nucleotides align to TRBD2. The CDR3 has 17 residues. The germline CDR1 and CDR2 sequences are GTSNPN and SVGIG (reference sequence). V trimming: 4 bases; J trimming: 7 bases; junction bases outside the gene matches: 9. Here the CDR3 DNA reads TGTGCCTGGACCTCGGGACTAGCGGGAGGGCCAGGCGGGGAGCTGTTTTTT. It yields the protein CAWTSGLAGGPGGELFF.

A single count supports this clone. V usage is TRBV5-4 and J usage is TRBJ1-2; 10 bases map to TRBD1. The junction had 7 bases not matched to a gene; V was cut back by 6 bases and J by 5 bases. CDR3 length: 14 residues. The V gene's germline CDR1 is SGHNT and CDR2 YYREEE (reference sequence). In nucleotides, the CDR3 is TGTGCCAGCAATAGCCGGGACAGGGGTTATGGCTACACCTTC. Translating gives CASNSRDRGYGYTF.

The rearrangement joins TRBV6-4 to TRBJ2-2; D possibly corresponds to TRBD2 (5 bases). V was shortened by 2 bases and J by 4 bases, with 5 bases between the two germline ends. Per germline, CDR1 MRHNA and CDR2 SNTAGT. This CDR3 has 13 amino acids. The CDR3 reads CASSDGSTGELFF. CDR3 sequence (DNA): TGTGCCAGCAGTGACGGGAGCACCGGGGAGCTGTTTTTT.

Note on this clone: Distinct nucleotide sequences in the sample also encode this CDR3. V and J are TRBV29-1 and TRBJ1-2, with TRBD1 matching over 12 bases. V lost 2 bases and J lost 8; bases outside the gene matches: 6. From germline, CDR1 is SQVTM and CDR2 ANQGSEA. The CDR3 sequence is 14 residues long. The DNA of the CDR3 is TGCAGCGTTGAAAGCCTCGGGACAGGGGGCGGCTACACCTTC. It encodes CSVESLGTGGGYTF.

This clone was seen only once. The CDR3: CASSVQEIGELFF. In nucleotides, the CDR3 is TGTGCCAGCAGTGTCCAAGAAATCGGGGAGCTGTTTTTT. The V gene is TRBV6-1, the J gene TRBJ2-2; the D is unclear. The CDR3 consists of 13 residues. V lost 4 bases to trimming and J lost 7 bases, with 10 bases between them. Per the germline V gene, CDR1 is MNHNS and CDR2 is SASEGT.

This clone appeared a few times. The chain joins TRBV14 to TRBJ2-5, with D unclear. The CDR3 is 14 residues long. Per germline, CDR1 SGHDN and CDR2 FVKESK. Trimming took off 4 bases at V and 2 bases at J, with 11 bases between the two ends. In DNA form, the CDR3 reads TGTGCCAGCAGCCGTGGGCAGCTTCAAGAGACCCAGTACTTC. Residues: CASSRGQLQETQYF.

The rearrangement joins TRBV29-1 to TRBJ2-1; perhaps TRBD2 as D (5 bases). The CDR3 runs to 12 residues. Germline CDR1 SQVTM, CDR2 ANQGSEA. With 7 bases removed from V and 4 bases from J, the gap between germline ends came to 11 bases. CDR3 sequence reads: CSGLRDYNEQFF. Written as DNA, the CDR3 is TGCAGCGGCCTGAGGGATTACAATGAGCAGTTCTTC.

This clone was recorded once. The CDR3 is CASSPVQMNTEAFF. The CDR3 nucleotides are TGTGCCAGCAGCCCAGTACAGATGAACACTGAAGCTTTCTTT. V and J are TRBV7-6 and TRBJ1-1; D gene uncertain. The germline gives CDR1 SGHVS, CDR2 FNYEAQ. Trimming left V 5 bases short and J 0 bases short, with 10 bases between. The CDR3 consists of 14 residues.

In this sample, this clone turned up a few times. In nucleotides, the CDR3 is TGTGCCAGCAGCGACCTCGCCAGCGGGTACAATGAGCAGTTCTTC. It encodes CASSDLASGYNEQFF. The chain links TRBV7-9 to TRBJ2-1; TRBD2 might be the D (6 bases). This CDR3 region has 15 residues. Germline CDR1 reads SEHNR; CDR2 reads FQNEAQ (reference sequence). V lost 5 bases and J lost 4, with 15 bases in between.

CDR3 amino acids: CASSQVGRGGSEKLFF. CDR3 nucleotides: TGCGCCAGCAGCCAAGTTGGAAGGGGCGGTAGTGAAAAACTGTTTTTT. The chain is built from TRBV4-3 and TRBJ1-4; a weak D match, TRBD1 (5 bases). This CDR3 region has 16 residues. Germline CDR1 is LGHNA and CDR2 is YSLEER. V was cut by 1 base and J by 7 bases, with 16 bases left in between.

The chain employs TRBV9 and TRBJ2-3; TRBD2 aligns across 9 bases. CDR1 SGDLS and CDR2 YYNGEE come from the germline V gene. V was pared by 0 bases and J by 4 bases, with 3 bases of the junction left unmatched. The CDR3 length is 15 residues. CDR3 DNA: TGTGCCAGCAGCGTAGGCGGGAGGGAGGCAGATACGCAGTATTTT. Translating it yields CASSVGGREADTQYF.

This chain uses TRBV6-1 with TRBJ1-4; possible D gene TRBD1, 5 bases. The germline gives CDR1 MNHNS, CDR2 SASEGT. V dropped 6 bases and J dropped 3 bases, with 11 bases sitting between them. The CDR3 runs to 14 residues. CDR3 in DNA: TGTGCCAGCAGCCCAGGGTCCGCTAATGAAAAACTGTTTTTT. Translated, it gives CASSPGSANEKLFF.

This clone appeared a single time. Compared with germline, one end of the junction differs, possibly owing to a read error. The rearrangement joins TRBV5-4 to TRBJ2-1; 10 nucleotides agree with TRBD2. Looked up from germline, CDR1 is SGHNT and CDR2 is YYREEE (reference sequence). The CDR3 covers 16 residues. The CDR3 DNA reads as TGTGCCAGCAACTTGGGAGGAGCGGGAGGGTTCAATGAGCAGTTCTTC. Its protein product is CASNLGGAGGFNEQFF.

This chain joins TRBV6-1 and TRBJ1-4; 8 nucleotides line up with TRBD1. Germline lookup yields CDR1 MNHNS and CDR2 SASEGT. This CDR3 has 15 amino acids. With V trimmed by 6 bases and J by 8 bases, 11 bases remained unmatched. CDR3 sequence: CASSPRGQGREKLFF. As DNA, the CDR3 is TGTGCCAGCAGCCCCCGAGGACAGGGAAGGGAAAAACTGTTTTTT.

There are a few counts of this clone. This chain connects TRBV18 to TRBJ2-7, with D perhaps matching TRBD1 or TRBD2 (5 bases each). Trimming took 6 bases from V and 7 from J, leaving 19 bases between them. The CDR3 has 14 residues. Per germline, CDR1 KGHSH and CDR2 LQKENI. The CDR3 region is CASSPGTPVLEQYF. CDR3 bases: TGTGCCAGCTCCCCCGGGACCCCCGTCCTTGAGCAGTACTTC.

V is TRBV7-9 and J is TRBJ2-7; D might be TRBD2 (5 bases). This CDR3 is built from 14 residues. The V gene's germline CDR1 is SEHNR and CDR2 FQNEAQ (reference sequence). Trimming removed 5 bases at V and 4 bases at J, with 15 bases between. The CDR3 DNA sequence: TGTGCCAGCAGCCCCCGTAACGGGATATACGAGCAGTACTTC. Its translation is CASSPRNGIYEQYF.

This clone was seen more than once but under ten times. The DNA for the CDR3 is TGTGCCAGCGCCGTGACCTCCTACAATGAGCAGTTCTTC. Its translation is CASAVTSYNEQFF. The genes are TRBV7-3 and TRBJ2-1; D is undetermined. The germline CDR1 and CDR2 sequences are SGHTA and FQGTGA. This CDR3 comprises 13 residues. V was pared by 8 bases and J by 0 bases, with 8 bases between. Together with reference TRBV7-3 and TRBJ2-1, the CDR3 gives the full variable domain: GAGVSQTPSNKVTEKGKYVELRCDPISGHTALYWYRQSLGQGPEFLIYFQGTGAADDSGLPNDRFFAVRPEGSVSTLKIQRTERGDSAVYLCASAVTSYNEQFFGPGTRLTVL.

This clone came up once. The CDR3 is CASSGWDMNTEAFF. The DNA of the CDR3 is TGCGCCAGCAGCGGATGGGACATGAACACTGAAGCTTTCTTT. The chain carries TRBV5-1 and TRBJ1-1, with D tentatively TRBD1 (6 bases). Germline V gene sequence: CDR1 SGHRS, CDR2 YFSETQ. This CDR3 spans 14 amino acids. The V and J ends lost 4 bases and 0 bases respectively, with 10 bases between them.

In its sample, this clone was seen once. DNA of the CDR3: TGCGCCAGCAGCTCTAGCGGGAGCTTTTGCACCGGGGAGCTGTTTTTT. It yields the protein CASSSSGSFCTGELFF. The chain recombines TRBV4-3 with TRBJ2-2; 10 nucleotides line up with TRBD2. The CDR3 length is 16 residues. J gave up 4 bases and V 5 bases, and 7 bases lay outside the gene matches. Germline CDR1 and CDR2: LGHNA and YSLEER.